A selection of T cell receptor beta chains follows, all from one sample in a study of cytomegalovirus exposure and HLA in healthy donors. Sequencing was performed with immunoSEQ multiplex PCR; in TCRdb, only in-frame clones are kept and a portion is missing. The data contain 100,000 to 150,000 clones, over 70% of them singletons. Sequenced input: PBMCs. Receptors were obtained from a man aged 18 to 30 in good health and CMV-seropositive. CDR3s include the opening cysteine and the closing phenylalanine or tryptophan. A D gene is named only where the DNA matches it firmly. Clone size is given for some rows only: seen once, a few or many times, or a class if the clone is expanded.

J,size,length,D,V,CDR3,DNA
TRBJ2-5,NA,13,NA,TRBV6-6,CASSTSEWETQYF,TGTGCCAGCAGCACCTCGGAGTGGGAGACCCAGTACTTC
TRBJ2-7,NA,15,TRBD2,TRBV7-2,CASSLVGTSSYEQYF,TGTGCCAGCAGCTTAGTCGGGACTAGTTCCTACGAGCAGTACTTC
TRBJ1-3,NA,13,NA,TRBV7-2,CASSPISGNTIYF,TGTGCCAGCAGCCCTATTTCTGGAAACACCATATATTTT
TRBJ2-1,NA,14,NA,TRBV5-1,CASSFSRGHNEQFF,TGCGCCAGCAGCTTCTCGCGGGGGCACAATGAGCAGTTCTTC
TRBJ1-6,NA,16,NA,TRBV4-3,CASSQDSGGEDSPLHF,TGCGCCAGCAGCCAAGATAGTGGCGGAGAGGATTCACCCCTCCACTTT
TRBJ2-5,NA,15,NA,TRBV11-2,CASSLWGEYQETQYF,TGTGCCAGCAGCCTCTGGGGAGAGTACCAAGAGACCCAGTACTTC
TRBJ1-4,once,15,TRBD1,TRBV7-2,CASSLLTGGGEKLFF,TGTGCCAGCAGCTTATTGACAGGGGGGGGTGAAAAACTGTTTTTT
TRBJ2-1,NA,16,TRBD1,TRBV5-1,CASSLRTGGYYNEQFF,TGCGCCAGCAGCTTAAGGACAGGGGGGTACTACAATGAGCAGTTCTTC
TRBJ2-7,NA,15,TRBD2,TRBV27,CASGRTSGDAYEQYF,TGTGCCAGCGGGCGGACTAGCGGGGATGCCTACGAGCAGTACTTC
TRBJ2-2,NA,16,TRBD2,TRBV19,CASSLSWGGSTGELFF,TGTGCCAGTAGTCTATCCTGGGGGGGATCCACCGGGGAGCTGTTTTTT